The 14 T cell receptor beta chains below all came from one sample that was sequenced in a study of early T cells in non-severe SARS-CoV-2 infection. Each CDR3 protein gets one entry after TCRdb re-called the 5' RACE reads with MiXCR. The sample contains roughly 64,000 distinct CDR3 sequences, 10% to 12% of which appear only once. Sequences were derived from whole blood, sampled at baseline. These TCRs come from an adult who was a healthcare worker with PCR-confirmed SARS-CoV-2 infection or an uninfected control (not recorded which).

In this sample, this clonotype turned up a few times. The chain recombines TRBV27 with TRBJ2-7; 8 nucleotides align to TRBD2. The J segment lost 0 bases and the V segment lost 6 bases, leaving 4 bases of the junction unmatched. CDR1 and CDR2 (germline): MNHEY, SMNVEV (reference sequence). The CDR3 runs to 14 residues. CDR3 loop: CASRLAGNSYEQYF. CDR3 nucleotides: TGTGCCAGCAGATTAGCGGGGAACTCCTACGAGCAGTACTTC.

In this sample, this clonotype turned up a few times. The chain is built from TRBV2 and TRBJ1-1, with 12 bases matching TRBD1. The CDR3 is 13 amino acids. Germline CDR1 reads SNHLY; CDR2 reads FYNNEI. V dropped 8 bases and J dropped 5; count of bases not matched to a gene: 3. CDR3 residues: CASLGQGATEAFF. CDR3 DNA sequence: TGTGCCAGCTTGGGACAGGGGGCTACTGAAGCTTTCTTT.

There are a few counts of this clonotype. The chain couples TRBV30 to TRBJ2-7; possibly TRBD1 for D (5 bases). V lost 2 bases and J lost 3, with 11 bases in between. The germline gives CDR1 GTSNPN, CDR2 SVGIG (reference sequence). The CDR3 sequence is 13 residues long. Here the CDR3 DNA reads TGTGCCTGGAGTAGGGGCAGGTACTACGAGCAGTACTTC. This translates into CAWSRGRYYEQYF.

This chain joins TRBV20-1 and TRBJ2-1; TRBD2 matches 11 bases. The V gene end was trimmed by 1 base and the J gene end by 6 bases; junction bases not matched to a gene: 5. The CDR3 is made up of 15 amino acids. The germline gives CDR1 DFQATT, CDR2 SNEGSKA (reference sequence). This CDR3 reads CSARGSGGAGNEQFF. The CDR3, as DNA: TGCAGTGCTAGAGGTAGCGGGGGGGCTGGCAATGAGCAGTTCTTC.

CDR3 residues: CASSDTSGGANEQFF. CDR3 sequence (DNA): TGTGCCAGCAGTGACACTAGCGGGGGGGCCAATGAGCAGTTCTTC. This sequence joins TRBV6-4 and TRBJ2-1, with 13 bases identical to TRBD2. CDR1 is MRHNA, CDR2 SNTAGT, per germline. V trimming: 2 bases; J trimming: 6 bases; junction bases outside the gene matches: 1. The CDR3 totals 15 residues.

This clonotype occurred many times. The chain carries TRBV5-1 and TRBJ2-2; D is undetermined. CDR3 length equals 14 residues. Germline assignment: CDR1 SGHRS and CDR2 YFSETQ. Trimming pared 8 bases from V and 5 bases from J, leaving 16 bases between. As DNA, the CDR3 is TGCGCCAGTCGGCCGCCTTCAGTAACCGGGGAGCTGTTTTTT. Translating gives CASRPPSVTGELFF. Based on the CDR3 plus reference TRBV5-1 and TRBJ2-2, the full variable domain is KAGVTQTPRYLIKTRGQQVTLSCSPISGHRSVSWYQQTPGQGLQFLFEYFSETQRNKGNFPGRFSGRQFSNSRSEMNVSTLELGDSALYLCASRPPSVTGELFFGEGSRLTVL.

The chain employs TRBV7-2 and TRBJ2-1; 10 bases are a match to TRBD1. The CDR3 extends over 12 amino acids. The germline CDR1 and CDR2 sequences are SGHTA and FQGNSA. Unmatched junction bases numbered 7, after V lost 5 bases and J lost 15 bases. Written as DNA, the CDR3 is TGTGCCAGCAGCCGCTGGGGACAGGGGCCGTTCTTC. Encoded protein: CASSRWGQGPFF.

The chain joins TRBV9 to TRBJ2-5, with TRBD1 as a possible D gene (7 bases). The V gene lost 3 bases and the J gene lost 2 bases, with 11 bases spanning the gap. This CDR3 region has 14 residues. Germline CDR1 and CDR2: SGDLS and YYNGEE. The CDR3 DNA is TGTGCCAGCAGCGCAGGGGGGCAGCAAGAGACCCAGTACTTC. It yields the protein CASSAGGQQETQYF.

The table lists this clonotype with many counts. The chain links TRBV19 to TRBJ1-5, with D unclear. V was clipped by 6 bases and J by 3 bases, with 18 bases between them. Germline V gene data show CDR1 as LNHDA and CDR2 as SQIVND (reference sequence). This CDR3 region has 16 residues. The CDR3 bases are TGTGCCAGTAGCGCCCCAGATTTATTGCACAATCAGCCCCAGCATTTT. It yields the protein CASSAPDLLHNQPQHF.

A few counts support this clonotype. V and J are TRBV20-1 and TRBJ2-4; 7 bases fit TRBD1. The CDR3 runs to 14 residues. Germline assignment: CDR1 DFQATT and CDR2 SNEGSKA (reference sequence). With 6 bases clipped from V and 3 bases from J, the junction kept 8 bases outside the gene matches. CDR3 sequence: CSARDRVGKNIQYF. The DNA of the CDR3 is TGCAGTGCCCGAGACAGGGTTGGCAAAAACATTCAGTACTTC.

In this sample, this clonotype turned up a few times. The V call is TRBV5-1, the J call TRBJ2-5; D might be TRBD1 (5 bases). In germline, CDR1 is SGHRS, CDR2 YFSETQ. CDR3 length: 15 residues. The germline V and J ends were trimmed by 0 bases and 1 base, with 10 bases remaining between them. CDR3 nucleotides: TGCGCCAGCAGCTTGGAGGGGAACCCCCAAGAGACCCAGTACTTC. Translated, it gives CASSLEGNPQETQYF.

This clonotype came up a few times. This chain links TRBV12-3 or TRBV12-4 with TRBJ1-2; D is uncertain. The CDR3 totals 14 residues. Trimming cost V 4 bases and J 4 bases, with 13 bases left between them. The CDR3 loop reads CASSSPTHFYGYTF. Here the CDR3 DNA reads TGTGCCAGCAGTTCTCCGACCCATTTCTATGGCTACACCTTC.

This clonotype came up a few times. The genes are TRBV7-6 and TRBJ2-7, with a weak D call TRBD2 (6 bases). CDR1 and CDR2 from the germline V gene are SGHVS and FNYEAQ. The CDR3 totals 14 residues. V was pared by 0 bases and J by 6 bases, with 12 bases between. CDR3: CASSLALGGTEQYF. CDR3 coding DNA: TGTGCCAGCAGCTTAGCACTCGGAGGGACCGAGCAGTACTTC. The complete variable domain, with remaining parts taken from reference TRBV7-6 and TRBJ2-7, reads GAGVSQSPRYKVTKRGQDVALRCDPISGHVSLYWYRQALGQGPEFLTYFNYEAQQDKSGLPNDRFSAERPEGSISTLTIQRTEQRDSAMYRCASSLALGGTEQYFGPGTRLTVT.

The V call is TRBV11-2, the J call TRBJ2-5; TRBD2 aligns across 7 bases. After removal of 7 bases from V and 2 bases from J, the junction contained 10 bases not matched to a gene. This CDR3 has 15 amino acids. In germline, CDR1 is SGHAT, CDR2 FQNNGV. The CDR3 DNA follows: TGTGCCAGCACCCGGGGGGAGGTGTATCAAGAGACCCAGTACTTC. Encoded protein: CASTRGEVYQETQYF.